This T cell receptor beta chain was captured by sequencing in a study of CD8 T cells in ankylosing spondylitis. Study findings and constraints: Disease-linked clones displayed a CD8+ phenotype and appeared relatively rarely in peripheral blood. Disease-linked clones reportedly showed significant enrichment in matched ankylosing spondylitis synovial fluid. Several of the motif variants were reported before in synovial fluid and blood from reactive arthritis.

This clonotype was detected many times. Antigen specificity is unknown. Quantitative 5'-RACE with molecular barcodes produced the TCR beta libraries. TCRdb independently ran MiXCR on the 5' RACE reads; one entry per CDR3 protein. The repertoire has roughly 150,000 distinct CDR3 sequences, about 7.3% of them found once; the top ten carry around 11%. The V end lost 5 bases, the J end lost 3 bases, and 13 bases lay between the germline ends. The CDR3 consists of 14 residues. Germline V gene sequence: CDR1 SGHTA, CDR2 FQGTGA. Sequences were obtained from blood, either unsorted or a sorted T cell fraction (not recorded which). The chain joins TRBV7-3 to TRBJ1-2, with D perhaps matching TRBD1 (6 bases). This TCR was recovered from a female donor with ankylosing spondylitis or in good health (not recorded which). For the CDR3, the DNA is TGTGCCAGCAGCGTGGGACAAGGGCACTATGGCTACACCTTC. Translating it yields CASSVGQGHYGYTF.